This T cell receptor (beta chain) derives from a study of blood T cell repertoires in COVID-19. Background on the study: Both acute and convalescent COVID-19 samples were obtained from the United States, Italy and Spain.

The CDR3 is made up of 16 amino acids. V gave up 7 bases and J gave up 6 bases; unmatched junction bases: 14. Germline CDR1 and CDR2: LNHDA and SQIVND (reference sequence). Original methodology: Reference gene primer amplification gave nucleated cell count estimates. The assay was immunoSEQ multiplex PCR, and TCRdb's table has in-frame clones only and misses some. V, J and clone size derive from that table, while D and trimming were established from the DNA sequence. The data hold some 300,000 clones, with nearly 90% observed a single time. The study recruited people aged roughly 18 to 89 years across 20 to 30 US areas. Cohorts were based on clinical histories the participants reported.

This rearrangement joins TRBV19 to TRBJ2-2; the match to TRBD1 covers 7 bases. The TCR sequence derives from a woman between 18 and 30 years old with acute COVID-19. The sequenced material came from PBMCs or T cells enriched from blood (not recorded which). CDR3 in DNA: TGTGCCAGTACCTCACGGGCAGGGGGTGCAGCCGGGGAGCTGTTTTTT. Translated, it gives CASTSRAGGAAGELFF.